The 10 T cell receptor beta chains below come from one sample, sequenced in a study of PD-L1 blockade in urothelial cancer. Noted time point: peripheral blood 6 weeks after treatment start. Only in-frame clones appear in the TCRdb table, and some are missing; sequencing was by immunoSEQ multiplex PCR. Of 35,000 to 55,000 clones listed, about 83% are singletons. This sample comprised PBMCs, obtained around atezolizumab (anti-PD-L1) treatment. The origin of the receptors is a man between 60 and 75 years old with urothelial cancer.

The chain links TRBV6-4 to TRBJ2-1, with 10 nucleotides matching TRBD1. The CDR3 totals 15 residues. J lost 8 bases, V lost 4 bases, and 8 bases had no gene match. CDR1 is MRHNA, CDR2 SNTAGT, per germline. The CDR3 nucleotides read TGTGCCAGCAGTGTAACCGGGACAGGGGTCCATGAGCAGTTCTTC. It yields the protein CASSVTGTGVHEQFF.

The chain recombines TRBV12-2 with TRBJ2-7; the DNA was not compared with TRBD2, the D call given in the table. TRBV12-2 is a pseudogene segment. The CDR3 totals 16 residues. The DNA of the CDR3 is TGTGCAAGTCGCTTAGGGCGTAGCGGGGCCTCCTACGAGCAGTACTTC. It specifies CASRLGRSGASYEQYF.

This clone appeared once. The chain is built from TRBV2 and TRBJ2-7; 7 positions agree with TRBD1. Germline loops: CDR1 SNHLY, CDR2 FYNNEI. With 10 bases clipped from V and 2 bases from J, the junction kept 8 bases outside the gene matches. The CDR3 spans 13 residues. In DNA, the CDR3 is TGTGCCACCAAAACAGGGGCGGCCTACGAGCAGTACTTC. Translated: CATKTGAAYEQYF.

The gene calls are TRBV5-1 and TRBJ2-3, with TRBD1 as a possible D gene (6 bases). V lost 0 bases, J lost 1 base, and 9 bases lay in between. CDR1 and CDR2 from the germline V gene are SGHRS and YFSETQ. This CDR3 has 15 residues. The CDR3 reads CASSLGRTGTDTQYF. In DNA form, the CDR3 reads TGCGCCAGCAGCTTGGGGAGGACAGGCACAGATACGCAGTATTTT.

This rearrangement joins TRBV7-9 to TRBJ2-1; 10 bases agree with TRBD1. The length of the CDR3 is 15 residues. The V gene end was trimmed by 3 bases and the J gene end by 7 bases; junction bases not matched to a gene: 6. Germline V CDR1 and CDR2: SEHNR, FQNEAQ (reference sequence). The CDR3 coding sequence is TGTGCCAGCAGCTTTCGACAGGGGGCGAGGAATGAGCAGTTCTTC. Amino acids: CASSFRQGARNEQFF.

V usage is TRBV2 and J usage is TRBJ2-7, with 9 bases identical to TRBD2. The CDR3 sequence is 15 residues long. Unmatched junction bases numbered 9, after V lost 6 bases and J lost 3 bases. Germline V gene data show CDR1 as SNHLY and CDR2 as FYNNEI. The CDR3 loop is CASSPIAGDHYEQYF. The CDR3 DNA sequence: TGTGCCAGCAGCCCAATAGCGGGGGATCACTACGAGCAGTACTTC.

This clone was detected only a few times. The genes are TRBV7-9 and TRBJ2-3; D may be TRBD1 (5 bases). There are 15 residues in the CDR3. Germline-derived CDR1 and CDR2 are SEHNR and FQNEAQ (reference sequence). Trimming removed 5 bases from V and 7 bases from J, with 19 bases in between. CDR3 coding DNA: TGTGCCAGCAGCCCGACCCGTTCAAGGGGTCATACGCAGTATTTT. It translates to CASSPTRSRGHTQYF. The full variable domain, completed using reference TRBV7-9 and TRBJ2-3, is DTGVSQNPRHKITKRGQNVTFRCDPISEHNRLYWYRQTLGQGPEFLTYFQNEAQLEKSRLLSDRFSAERPKGSFSTLEIQRTEQGDSAMYLCASSPTRSRGHTQYFGPGTRLTVL.

This chain uses TRBV2 with TRBJ1-6; tentative D call: TRBD1 (5 bases). This CDR3 has 15 residues. Deletions cut 2 bases from V and 2 bases from J, with 7 bases between. CDR1 is SNHLY, CDR2 FYNNEI, per germline. CDR3 amino acids: CASSERQTYNSPLHF. The CDR3 DNA sequence: TGTGCCAGCAGTGAACGACAGACCTATAATTCACCCCTCCACTTT.

The chain couples TRBV6-1 to TRBJ2-7; no definite D call. The V end was cut by 9 bases, the J end by 4 bases, with 13 bases between. This CDR3 spans 12 amino acids. Germline V gene data show CDR1 as MNHNS and CDR2 as SASEGT. CDR3 protein: CASTTGYYEQYF. CDR3 nucleotide sequence: TGTGCCAGTACGACTGGTTATTACGAGCAGTACTTC.

This chain connects TRBV19 to TRBJ1-1, with D perhaps matching TRBD1 (5 bases). CDR1 and CDR2 from the germline V gene are LNHDA and SQIVND (reference sequence). The CDR3 has 14 residues. The germline V and J ends were trimmed by 3 bases and 2 bases, with 10 bases remaining between them. The CDR3 DNA sequence: TGTGCCAGTAGTATTCAGGGTACCAACACTGAAGCTTTCTTT. Translated: CASSIQGTNTEAFF.